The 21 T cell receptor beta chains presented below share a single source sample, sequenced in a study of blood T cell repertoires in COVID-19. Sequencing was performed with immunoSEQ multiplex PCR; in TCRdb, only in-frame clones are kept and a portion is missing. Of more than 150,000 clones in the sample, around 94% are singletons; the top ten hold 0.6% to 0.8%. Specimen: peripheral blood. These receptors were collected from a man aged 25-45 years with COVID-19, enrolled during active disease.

This CDR3 is CASGVQGEGNQPQHF. The CDR3 region has the DNA TGTGCCAGCGGAGTACAGGGTGAAGGCAATCAGCCCCAGCATTTT. J is TRBJ1-5 and V is TRBV5-4; D is perhaps TRBD1 (6 bases). Trimming removed 7 bases at V and 2 bases at J, with 16 bases between. Germline V gene sequence: CDR1 SGHNT, CDR2 YYREEE (reference sequence). This CDR3 region has 15 residues.

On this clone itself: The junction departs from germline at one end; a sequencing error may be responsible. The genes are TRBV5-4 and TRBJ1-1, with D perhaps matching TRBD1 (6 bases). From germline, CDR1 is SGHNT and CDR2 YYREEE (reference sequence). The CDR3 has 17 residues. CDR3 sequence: CASSLSWGGELNPEAFF. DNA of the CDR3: TGTGCCAGCAGCTTGAGTTGGGGGGGCGAATTGAACCCTGAAGCTTTCTTT.

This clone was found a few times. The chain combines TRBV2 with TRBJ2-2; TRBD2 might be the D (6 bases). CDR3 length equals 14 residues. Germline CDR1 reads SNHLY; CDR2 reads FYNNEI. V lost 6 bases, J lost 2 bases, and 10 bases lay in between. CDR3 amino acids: CASREGSNTGELFF. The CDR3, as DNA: TGTGCCAGCAGGGAGGGATCAAACACCGGGGAGCTGTTTTTT.

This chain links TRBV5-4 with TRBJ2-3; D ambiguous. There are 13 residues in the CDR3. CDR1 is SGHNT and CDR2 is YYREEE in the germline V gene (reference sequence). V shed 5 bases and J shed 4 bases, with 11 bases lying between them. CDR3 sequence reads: CASSHGRADTQYF. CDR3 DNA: TGTGCCAGCAGTCACGGTCGTGCAGATACGCAGTATTTT. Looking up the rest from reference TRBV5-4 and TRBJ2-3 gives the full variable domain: ETGVTQSPTHLIKTRGQQVTLRCSSQSGHNTVSWYQQALGQGPQFIFQYYREEENGRGNFPPRFSGLQFPNYSSELNVNALELDDSALYLCASSHGRADTQYFGPGTRLTVL.

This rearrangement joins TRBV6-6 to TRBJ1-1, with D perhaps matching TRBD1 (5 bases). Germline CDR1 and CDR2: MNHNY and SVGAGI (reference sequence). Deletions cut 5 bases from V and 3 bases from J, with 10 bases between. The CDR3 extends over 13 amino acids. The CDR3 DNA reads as TGTGCCAGCAGTCAAAGGGGTTACACTGAAGCTTTCTTT. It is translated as CASSQRGYTEAFF.

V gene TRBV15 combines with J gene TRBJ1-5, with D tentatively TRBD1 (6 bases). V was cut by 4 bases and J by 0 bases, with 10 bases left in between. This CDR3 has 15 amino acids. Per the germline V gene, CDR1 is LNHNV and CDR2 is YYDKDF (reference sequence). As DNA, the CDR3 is TGTGCCACCAGCATTGGACAGTATAGCAATCAGCCCCAGCATTTT. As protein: CATSIGQYSNQPQHF.

CDR3 sequence reads: CSVEDLSGQGTNQPQHF. CDR3 DNA: TGCAGCGTTGAAGATCTCTCAGGACAGGGTACCAATCAGCCCCAGCATTTT. The chain combines TRBV29-1 with TRBJ1-5, with 8 bases lining up with TRBD1. Germline V gene lookup returns CDR1 SQVTM and CDR2 ANQGSEA. V dropped 0 bases and J dropped 3; count of bases not matched to a gene: 10. This CDR3 has 17 residues.

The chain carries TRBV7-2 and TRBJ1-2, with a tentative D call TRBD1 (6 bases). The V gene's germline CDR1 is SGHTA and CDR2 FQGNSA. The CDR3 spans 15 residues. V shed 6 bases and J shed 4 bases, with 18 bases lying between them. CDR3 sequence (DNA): TGTGCCAGCAGTCTCCCCGCAGGGGCCATCTATGGCTACACCTTC. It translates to CASSLPAGAIYGYTF.

The CDR3 nucleotides read TGTGCCATCAGTGAGCCCCCAACAGGGGGCACGCAGTATTTT. Its protein is CAISEPPTGGTQYF. This rearrangement joins TRBV10-3 to TRBJ2-3; TRBD1 agrees at 9 bases. CDR1 and CDR2 from the germline V gene are ENHRY and SYGVKD. With V trimmed by 2 bases and J by 9 bases, 6 bases remained unmatched. The CDR3 contains 14 residues.

The CDR3 DNA reads as TGTGCCAGCGAAGACAGCCCCAGCTCCTATAATTCACCCCTCCACTTT. Translating it yields CASEDSPSSYNSPLHF. This chain connects TRBV19 to TRBJ1-6; a weak D match, TRBD1 (5 bases). Germline loops: CDR1 LNHDA, CDR2 SQIVND (reference sequence). The CDR3 extends over 16 amino acids. The V and J ends lost 9 bases and 0 bases respectively, with 15 bases between them.

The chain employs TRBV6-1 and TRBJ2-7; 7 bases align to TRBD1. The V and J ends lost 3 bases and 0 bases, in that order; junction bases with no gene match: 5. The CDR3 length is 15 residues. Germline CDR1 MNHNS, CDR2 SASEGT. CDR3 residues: CASSELGGHSYEQYF. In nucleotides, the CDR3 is TGTGCCAGCAGTGAGTTAGGGGGCCACTCCTACGAGCAGTACTTC.

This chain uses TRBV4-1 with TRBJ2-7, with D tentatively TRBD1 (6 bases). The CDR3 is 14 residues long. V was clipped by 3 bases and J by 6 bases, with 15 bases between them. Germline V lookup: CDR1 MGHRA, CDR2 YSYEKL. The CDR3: CASSHPGTKIEQYF. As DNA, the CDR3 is TGCGCCAGCAGCCACCCCGGGACAAAAATCGAGCAGTACTTC.

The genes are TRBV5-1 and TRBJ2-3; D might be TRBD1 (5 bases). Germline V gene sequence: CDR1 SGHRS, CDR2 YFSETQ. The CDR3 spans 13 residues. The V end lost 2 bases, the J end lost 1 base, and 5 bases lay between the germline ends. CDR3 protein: CASSLQGTDTQYF. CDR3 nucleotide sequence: TGCGCCAGCAGCTTACAGGGCACAGATACGCAGTATTTT.

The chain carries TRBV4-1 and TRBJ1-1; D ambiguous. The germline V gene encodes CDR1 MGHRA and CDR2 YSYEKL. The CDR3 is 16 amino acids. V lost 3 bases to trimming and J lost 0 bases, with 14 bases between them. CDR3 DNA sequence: TGCGCCAGCAGCCAGGTAGATAACAGACTGAACACTGAAGCTTTCTTT. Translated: CASSQVDNRLNTEAFF.

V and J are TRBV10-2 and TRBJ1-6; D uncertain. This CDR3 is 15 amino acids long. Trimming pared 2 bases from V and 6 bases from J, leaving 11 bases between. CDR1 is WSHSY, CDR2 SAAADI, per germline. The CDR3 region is CASSERPRGNSPLHF. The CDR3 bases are TGCGCCAGCAGTGAGCGGCCGCGAGGTAATTCACCCCTCCACTTT.

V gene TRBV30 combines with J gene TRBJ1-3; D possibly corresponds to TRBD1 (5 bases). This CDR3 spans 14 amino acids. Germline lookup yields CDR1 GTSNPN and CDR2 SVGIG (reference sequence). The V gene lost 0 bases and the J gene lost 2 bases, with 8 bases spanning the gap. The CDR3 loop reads CAWSVGRAGNTIYF. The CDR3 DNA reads TGTGCCTGGAGTGTAGGCAGGGCTGGAAACACCATATATTTT.

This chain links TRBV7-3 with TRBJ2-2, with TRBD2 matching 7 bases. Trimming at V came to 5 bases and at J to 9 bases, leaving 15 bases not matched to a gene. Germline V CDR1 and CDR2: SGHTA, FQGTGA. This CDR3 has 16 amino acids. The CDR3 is CASSPSQRGPTRELFF. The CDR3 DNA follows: TGTGCCAGCAGCCCCAGCCAGCGGGGCCCGACAAGGGAGCTGTTTTTT.

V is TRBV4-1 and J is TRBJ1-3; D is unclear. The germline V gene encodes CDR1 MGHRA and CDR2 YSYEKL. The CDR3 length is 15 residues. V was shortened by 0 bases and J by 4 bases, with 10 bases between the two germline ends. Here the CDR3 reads CASSQDKRVGNTIYF. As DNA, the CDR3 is TGCGCCAGCAGCCAAGATAAGAGGGTCGGAAACACCATATATTTT.

As DNA, the CDR3 is TGTGCCAGCAGCCCCGGGAGGGGCGATGAGCAGTTCTTC. It codes for CASSPGRGDEQFF. The chain links TRBV9 to TRBJ2-1; 8 bases are a match to TRBD2. Germline V gives CDR1 SGDLS, CDR2 YYNGEE. The CDR3 is 13 amino acids. The V and J ends lost 4 bases and 8 bases, in that order; junction bases with no gene match: 5.

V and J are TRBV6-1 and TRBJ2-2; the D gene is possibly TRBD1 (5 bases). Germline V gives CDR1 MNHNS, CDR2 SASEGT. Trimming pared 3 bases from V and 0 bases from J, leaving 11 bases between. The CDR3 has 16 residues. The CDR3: CASSEVGLTNTGELFF. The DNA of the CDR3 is TGTGCCAGCAGTGAGGTGGGGCTAACGAACACCGGGGAGCTGTTTTTT.

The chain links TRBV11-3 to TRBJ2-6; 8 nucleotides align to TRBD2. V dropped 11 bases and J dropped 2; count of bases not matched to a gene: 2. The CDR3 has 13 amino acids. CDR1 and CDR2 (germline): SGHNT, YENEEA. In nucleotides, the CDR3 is TGTGCCCGGGAGGGGGCTGGGGCCAACGTCCTGACTTTC. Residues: CAREGAGANVLTF.